These T cell receptor beta chains were read from a single sample in a study of CD8 T cells in ankylosing spondylitis. TCRdb processed the 5' RACE reads anew with MiXCR; each CDR3 protein has one entry. The data contain roughly 69,000 distinct CDR3 sequences, roughly 5.2% of them singletons. The specimen was blood, either unsorted or a sorted T cell fraction (not recorded which). These receptors were obtained from a male donor with ankylosing spondylitis or in good health (not recorded which). Both conserved end residues are part of each CDR3. The D gene is left open where the match is weak. The size field reads once, few, many, or a class for an expanded clone.

D,V,size,J,DNA,CDR3
NA,TRBV3-1,many,TRBJ2-7,TGTGCCAGCACCCGGGGAGGGGGGCCCTACGAGCAGTACTTC,CASTRGGGPYEQYF
NA,TRBV18,many,TRBJ2-1,TGTGCCAGCTCACCACAGGGGAATGAGCAGTTCTTC,CASSPQGNEQFF
NA,TRBV3-1,many,TRBJ2-2,TGTGCCAGCAGCCAGACCCGACAGAGCATGGAGCTGTTTTTT,CASSQTRQSMELFF
TRBD1,TRBV4-3,many,TRBJ2-7,TGCGCCAGCAGCCAGAGTTCCGGGACAGGGGGCGAGCAGTACTTC,CASSQSSGTGGEQYF
NA,TRBV7-2,many,TRBJ2-7,TGTGCCAGCAGCTTTGGGGGAAATGCCTACGAGCAGTACTTC,CASSFGGNAYEQYF
NA,TRBV27,many,TRBJ1-1,TGTGCCAGCAGCTCTGAGGCAGGAAGGGACCGGGGGGGCACTGAAGCTTTCTTT,CASSSEAGRDRGGTEAFF
TRBD2,TRBV7-6,many,TRBJ2-5,TGTGCCAGCAGCTTACTAGCGGGAACTCAAGAGACCCAGTACTTC,CASSLLAGTQETQYF
NA,TRBV20-1,many,TRBJ2-5,TGCAGTGCGGAACATTCTGAGACCCAGTACTTC,CSAEHSETQYF
NA,TRBV11-2,many,TRBJ1-3,TGTGCCAGCTGTAAACCAGGTTTTAAGGACACCATATATTTT,CASCKPGFKDTIYF
NA,TRBV7-7,many,TRBJ2-1,TGTGCTAGCAGCTCTCCAGGGGCCAATGAGCAGTTCTTC,CASSSPGANEQFF
NA,TRBV28,few,TRBJ1-4,TGTGCCAGCAGGCCCCCTGGTGAAAAACTGTTTTTT,CASRPPGEKLFF
TRBD2,TRBV11-2,many,TRBJ2-3,TGTGCCAGCAGCTTTCCTAGCGGGGGGATCGCAGATACGCAGTATTTT,CASSFPSGGIADTQYF
TRBD1,TRBV28,many,TRBJ2-3,TGTGCCAGCAACAGAGACAGGGGGCGGGACACAGATACGCAGTATTTT,CASNRDRGRDTDTQYF
NA,TRBV28,many,TRBJ1-5,TGTGCCAGCAGTCCCGGGGGTTCAACCTTTCAGCCCCAGCATTTT,CASSPGGSTFQPQHF
NA,TRBV15,many,TRBJ2-7,TGTGCCACCAGCAGAGGAGGCGGGTCCTTCTCCTACGAGCAGTACTTC,CATSRGGGSFSYEQYF
NA,TRBV5-1,many,TRBJ2-3,TGCGCCAGCAGCTTGGAAGCCCTAGGTAGCGGCACAGATACGCAGTATTTT,CASSLEALGSGTDTQYF
NA,TRBV2,many,TRBJ1-4,TGTGCCAGCAGTCCCTTAGGCGAAAAACTGTTTTTT,CASSPLGEKLFF
NA,TRBV28,many,TRBJ2-5,TGTGCCAGCAGCCCCTTTCAAGAGACCCAGTACTTC,CASSPFQETQYF
NA,TRBV4-1,many,TRBJ1-3,TGCGCCAGCAGCCCCGGCCCCTCTGGAAACACCATATATTTT,CASSPGPSGNTIYF
NA,TRBV15,many,TRBJ2-2,TGTGCCACCAGCAGAGACCGGGGTATCACCGGGGAGCTGTTTTTT,CATSRDRGITGELFF
TRBD1,TRBV27,many,TRBJ2-3,TGTGCCAGCGGCTTCCCGGGACAGGTGGGGGATACGCAGTATTTT,CASGFPGQVGDTQYF
NA,TRBV12-3/TRBV12-4,few,TRBJ1-3,TGTGCCCGCAGTTTACTAAAACAGGGACCCCCTCTACGAAACACCATATATTTT,CARSLLKQGPPLRNTIYF
TRBD1,TRBV29-1,many,TRBJ2-7,TGCAGCGTTGTGGGACAGGGTTCATTCGAGCAGTACTTC,CSVVGQGSFEQYF
NA,TRBV6-1,many,TRBJ2-7,TGTGCCAGCAGTGAAGGACGGGGCTCCTACGAGCAGTACTTC,CASSEGRGSYEQYF
TRBD2,TRBV9,many,TRBJ2-1,TGTGCCAGCAGCGTAGATACCGGGACTAGCGGGTTTTTCACCTACAATGAGCAGTTCTTC,CASSVDTGTSGFFTYNEQFF
NA,TRBV7-3,many,TRBJ2-1,TGTGCCAGCAGCTCCGTCTCGGGACTCGGAGGTAATGAGCAGTTCTTC,CASSSVSGLGGNEQFF
NA,TRBV4-2,many,TRBJ2-1,TGTGCCAGCAGCCAAGATCTGGGCGGGGCGGCCTACAATGAGCAGTTCTTC,CASSQDLGGAAYNEQFF
NA,TRBV30,many,TRBJ1-6,TGTGCCTGGAGTGAAAAACCCGCCCGGAGGATTAATTCACCCCTCCACTTT,CAWSEKPARRINSPLHF
NA,TRBV7-8,many,TRBJ2-2,TGTGCCAGCAGCCTAAGTGAGGGGGGGAACACCGGGGAGCTGTTTTTT,CASSLSEGGNTGELFF
NA,TRBV18,few,TRBJ2-1,TGTGCCAGCTCACCGGGCAGGGTTAAATCTCAAACCTACAATGAGCAGTTCTTC,CASSPGRVKSQTYNEQFF
NA,TRBV12-3/TRBV12-4,many,TRBJ2-1,TGTGCCGGCAGTAAGGGGGGGGGCCAATATGAGCAGTTCTTC,CAGSKGGGQYEQFF
TRBD2,TRBV20-1,many,TRBJ2-3,TGCAGTGCTCCTCTTGGGAGCGGGAGAGGCACAGATACGCAGTATTTT,CSAPLGSGRGTDTQYF
NA,TRBV28,many,TRBJ1-6,TGTGCCAGCAGGCCAGAGGGGCTCTCGGGACCCCTCCACTTT,CASRPEGLSGPLHF
NA,TRBV7-8,many,TRBJ2-1,TGTGCCAGCAGCGCTTACTGGACTGGGAACAATGAGCAGTTCTTC,CASSAYWTGNNEQFF
NA,TRBV20-1,medium-sized,TRBJ2-2,TGCAGTGCTAGAGAAACTTTCAGGGTCACCGGGGAGCTGTTTTTT,CSARETFRVTGELFF
TRBD1,TRBV20-1,many,TRBJ2-2,TGCAGTGCTAGGGGGGGACAGGGAACAGTTTTTGGCGGGGAGCTGTTTTTT,CSARGGQGTVFGGELFF
NA,TRBV7-9,many,TRBJ1-1,TGTGCCAGCAGACTGCCCGAGAACACTGAAGCTTTCTTT,CASRLPENTEAFF
NA,TRBV5-1,many,TRBJ1-1,TGCGCCAGCAGCTTGGAACAGACCACTGAAGCTTTCTTT,CASSLEQTTEAFF
NA,TRBV28,many,TRBJ2-7,TGTGCCAGCAGTTTCCCGGGGGCAGGAAAATACGAGCAGTACTTC,CASSFPGAGKYEQYF
NA,TRBV6-5,many,TRBJ1-1,TGTGCCAGCAGTTTTCTCTGGGACACTGAAGCTTTCTTT,CASSFLWDTEAFF
NA,TRBV5-4,many,TRBJ2-7,TGTGCCAGCAGCTTGGGAGCGGGTCAATCCTACGAGCAGTACTTC,CASSLGAGQSYEQYF
NA,TRBV19,many,TRBJ1-1,TGTGCCAGTACCGAGACAGGAGGCACTGAAGCTTTCTTT,CASTETGGTEAFF
TRBD1,TRBV7-2,many,TRBJ1-2,TGTGCCAGCAGCTCGGGGACAGAGCCCTATGGCTACACCTTC,CASSSGTEPYGYTF
NA,TRBV10-3,many,TRBJ2-3,TGTGCCATCAGCCCGACGGCTACGACCGCCCAAGATACGCAGTATTTT,CAISPTATTAQDTQYF
NA,TRBV10-3,many,TRBJ2-5,TGTGCCATCAGTGTAGGGGCTGCGGAGACCCAGTACTTC,CAISVGAAETQYF
TRBD1,TRBV10-3,many,TRBJ1-1,TGTGCCATCAGCGAGGGGGACAGTGAAGCTTTCTTT,CAISEGDSEAFF